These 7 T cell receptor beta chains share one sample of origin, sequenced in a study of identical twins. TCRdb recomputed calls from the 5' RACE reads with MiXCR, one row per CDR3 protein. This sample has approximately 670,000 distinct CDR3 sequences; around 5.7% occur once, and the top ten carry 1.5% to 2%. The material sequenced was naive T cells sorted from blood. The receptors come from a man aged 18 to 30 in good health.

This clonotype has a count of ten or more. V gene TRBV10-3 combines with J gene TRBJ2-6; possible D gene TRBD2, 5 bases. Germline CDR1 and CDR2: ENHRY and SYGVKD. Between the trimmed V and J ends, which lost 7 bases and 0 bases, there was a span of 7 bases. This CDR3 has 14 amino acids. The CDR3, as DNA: TGTGCCATCAACCGGGGCTCTGGGGCCAACGTCCTGACTTTC. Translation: CAINRGSGANVLTF.

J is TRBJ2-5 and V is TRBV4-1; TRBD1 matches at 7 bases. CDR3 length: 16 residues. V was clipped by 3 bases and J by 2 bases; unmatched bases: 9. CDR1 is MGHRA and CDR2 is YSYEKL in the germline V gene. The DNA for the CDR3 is TGCGCCAGCAGCCAGCAACAGGGGAAGGGGCAAGAGACCCAGTACTTC. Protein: CASSQQQGKGQETQYF.

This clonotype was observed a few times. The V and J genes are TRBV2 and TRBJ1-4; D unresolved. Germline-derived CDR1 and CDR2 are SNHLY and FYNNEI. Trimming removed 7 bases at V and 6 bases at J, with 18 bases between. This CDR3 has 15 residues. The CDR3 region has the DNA TGTGCCAGCATCCAAAGCTCAGGCTTGGATGAAAAACTGTTTTTT. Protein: CASIQSSGLDEKLFF.

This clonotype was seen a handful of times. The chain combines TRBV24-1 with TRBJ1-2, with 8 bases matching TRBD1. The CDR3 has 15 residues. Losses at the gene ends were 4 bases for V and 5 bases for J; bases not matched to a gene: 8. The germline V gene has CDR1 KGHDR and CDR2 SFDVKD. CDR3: CATSDPRQGPYGYTF. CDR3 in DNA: TGTGCCACCAGTGACCCCAGACAGGGGCCATATGGCTACACCTTC.

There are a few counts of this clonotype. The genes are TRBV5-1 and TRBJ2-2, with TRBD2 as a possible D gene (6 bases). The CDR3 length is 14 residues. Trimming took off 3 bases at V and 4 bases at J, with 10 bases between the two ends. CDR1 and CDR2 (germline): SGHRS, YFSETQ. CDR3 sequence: CASSWSGSTGELFF. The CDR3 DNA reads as TGCGCCAGCAGCTGGAGCGGGTCCACCGGGGAGCTGTTTTTT.

In DNA, the CDR3 is TGCGCCAGCAGCTTGGATAAACAGGGGGGAAAACTGTTTTTT. It specifies CASSLDKQGGKLFF. This rearrangement joins TRBV5-1 to TRBJ1-4; 8 bases fit TRBD1. The length of the CDR3 is 14 residues. V was clipped by 0 bases and J by 10 bases; unmatched bases: 5. The germline CDR1 and CDR2 sequences are SGHRS and YFSETQ.

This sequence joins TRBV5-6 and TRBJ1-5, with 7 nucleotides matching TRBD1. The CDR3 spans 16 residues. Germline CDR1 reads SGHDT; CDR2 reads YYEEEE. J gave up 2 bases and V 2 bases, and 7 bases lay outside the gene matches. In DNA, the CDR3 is TGTGCCAGCAGCTTACGGACAGGAGTTGGCAATCAGCCCCAGCATTTT. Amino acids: CASSLRTGVGNQPQHF.